A selection of T cell receptor beta chains follows, all from one sample in a study of shared clonotypes between healthy human individuals. Method: immunoSEQ multiplex PCR; TCRdb's copy keeps in-frame clones and lacks some. The table records approximately 2.4 million clones, under 97% of them present only once. Sequencing input: naive CD4+ T cells sorted from blood. These receptors all stem from a man younger than 35 in good health. Both conserved end residues are part of each CDR3. The D gene is left open where the match is weak. Expanded clones are given a class, and other clones once, few, many or no size at all.

>TRBJ2-1|TRBV10-3|.|TRBD2
CAIRGLAGGGNEQFF
TGTGCCATCAGGGGACTAGCGGGAGGGGGAAATGAGCAGTTCTTC
>TRBJ2-7|TRBV7-2|.|.
CASSFTASYEQYF
TGTGCCAGCAGCTTCACCGCGTCCTACGAGCAGTACTTC
>TRBJ2-3|TRBV6-1|.|.
CAIRGRTTDTQYF
TGTGCCATCCGGGGACGGACGACAGATACGCAGTATTTT
>TRBJ1-4|TRBV19|.|TRBD1
CASSKNRGPEKLFF
TGTGCCAGTAGTAAGAACAGGGGGCCAGAAAAACTGTTTTTT
>TRBJ2-4|TRBV10-3|.|.
CAISPLGANIQYF
TGTGCCATCAGCCCCCTCGGGGCAAACATTCAGTACTTC
>TRBJ2-4|TRBV7-2|.|.
CASSLSPQNIQYF
TGTGCCAGCAGCTTATCTCCCCAAAACATTCAGTACTTC
>TRBJ1-1|TRBV28|.|.
CAAASETGTEAFF
TGTGCCGCCGCCTCCGAAACAGGGACTGAAGCTTTCTTT
>TRBJ1-1|TRBV11-2|.|.
CASSSSGNTEAFF
TGTGCCAGCAGCAGTTCGGGGAACACCGAAGCTTTCTTT
>TRBJ1-6|TRBV7-2|once|.
CASTGTPNSPLHF
TGTGCCAGCACCGGGACGCCGAATTCACCCCTCCACTTT
>TRBJ2-5|TRBV5-1|.|.
CASSLAVQETQYF
TGCGCCAGCAGCTTGGCGGTCCAAGAGACCCAGTACTTC
>TRBJ1-2|TRBV14|.|.
CASSQERGSVGYTF
TGTGCCAGCAGCCAAGAACGCGGGTCAGTCGGCTACACCTTC
>TRBJ1-2|TRBV6-5|.|.
CASSYSLRGNYGYTF
TGTGCCAGCAGTTACTCGCTCAGGGGTAACTATGGCTACACCTTC
>TRBJ2-2|TRBV10-3|.|.
CAITKTGNTGELFF
TGTGCCATCACCAAGACAGGGAACACCGGGGAGCTGTTTTTT
>TRBJ2-7|TRBV6-1|.|.
CASSTQGIEQYF
TGTGCCAGCAGTACCCAGGGGATAGAGCAGTACTTC
>TRBJ2-7|TRBV4-1|few|.
CASSQVRQGNGEQYF
TGCGCCAGCAGCCAAGTCAGGCAGGGGAACGGCGAGCAGTACTTC
>TRBJ1-3|TRBV7-9|.|TRBD1
CAEGRTGISGNTIYF
TGTGCCGAGGGGAGGACAGGGATCTCTGGAAACACCATATATTTT
>TRBJ1-3|TRBV18|.|TRBD1
CASSPTGSSGNTIYF
TGTGCCAGCTCCCCGACAGGGAGTTCTGGAAACACCATATATTTT
>TRBJ2-7|TRBV5-1|.|.
CASSTSYEQYF
TGCGCCAGCAGTACCTCCTACGAGCAGTACTTC
>TRBJ2-1|TRBV4-1|.|.
CASRSGSGSYNEQFF
TGCGCCAGCAGGTCCGGGAGTGGCTCCTACAATGAGCAGTTCTTC
>TRBJ2-3|TRBV15|.|.
CATRPLGSQDTQYF
TGTGCCACCAGGCCGCTGGGCTCCCAAGATACGCAGTATTTT
>TRBJ2-3|TRBV5-4|.|TRBD1
CASSPATGSTQYF
TGTGCCAGCAGCCCTGCGACAGGGAGTACGCAGTATTTT
>TRBJ1-4|TRBV4-3|.|.
CASSQVANEKLFF
TGCGCCAGCAGCCAAGTGGCTAATGAAAAACTGTTTTTT
>TRBJ2-3|TRBV5-4|.|.
CASSLALQRTDTQYF
TGTGCCAGCAGCTTGGCGTTACAGCGCACAGATACGCAGTATTTT
>TRBJ2-7|TRBV30|.|.
CAWSVLGIGDEQYF
TGTGCCTGGAGTGTACTTGGAATAGGGGACGAGCAGTACTTC
>TRBJ2-5|TRBV27|.|.
CASSRKGITEGETQYF
TGTGCCAGCAGCCGAAAAGGGATTACCGAGGGAGAGACCCAGTACTTC
>TRBJ2-2|TRBV2|.|TRBD2
CASSREAGGTGELFF
TGTGCCAGCAGCCGGGAAGCGGGAGGCACCGGGGAGCTGTTTTTT
>TRBJ2-7|TRBV7-6|.|.
CASGDVNNEQYF
TGTGCCAGCGGAGATGTTAACAACGAGCAGTACTTC
>TRBJ1-5|TRBV2|.|.
CASSGTKGNIGNQPQHF
TGTGCCAGCTCCGGGACCAAAGGAAATATTGGCAATCAGCCCCAGCATTTT
>TRBJ2-3|TRBV5-4|once|TRBD1
CASSYQGAGDTQYF
TGTGCCAGCAGCTACCAGGGGGCGGGAGATACGCAGTATTTT
>TRBJ2-2|TRBV10-2|.|.
CASSGKRGNTGELFF
TGCGCCAGCAGTGGGAAGAGGGGGAACACCGGGGAGCTGTTTTTT
>TRBJ2-7|TRBV7-2|few|TRBD2
CASSLTSGGAYEQYF
TGTGCCAGCAGCCTCACTAGCGGGGGGGCCTACGAGCAGTACTTC
>TRBJ2-1|TRBV6-1|.|.
CASSGHRAGLDEQFF
TGTGCCAGCAGTGGCCACAGGGCGGGTCTTGATGAGCAGTTCTTC
>TRBJ1-1|TRBV11-2|.|.
CASSFGQGVTEAFF
TGTGCCAGCAGCTTTGGGCAGGGAGTCACTGAAGCTTTCTTT
>TRBJ1-4|TRBV29-1|.|.
CSVGRDPEKLFF
TGCAGCGTCGGCCGGGATCCTGAAAAACTGTTTTTT
>TRBJ1-2|TRBV6-5|.|.
CASKSGSRGYTF
TGTGCCAGCAAATCAGGGTCGAGAGGCTACACCTTC
>TRBJ2-1|TRBV27|.|.
CASSLETGRKSNEQFF
TGTGCCAGCAGTTTGGAAACAGGCAGGAAGAGCAATGAGCAGTTCTTC
>TRBJ2-3|TRBV19|.|.
CAVKPSHENTQYF
TGTGCCGTAAAACCGTCGCATGAAAATACGCAGTATTTT
>TRBJ2-7|TRBV27|.|TRBD1
CASSLDRVSYEQYF
TGTGCCAGCAGTTTGGACAGGGTGTCCTACGAGCAGTACTTC
>TRBJ2-2|TRBV14|.|TRBD1
CASSSLPGQLTGELFF
TGTGCCAGCAGCTCCCTACCGGGACAGCTCACCGGGGAGCTGTTTTTT